This T cell receptor (beta chain) was recorded in a study of blood T cell repertoires in COVID-19. V was clipped by 3 bases and J by 8 bases; unmatched bases: 13. This CDR3 comprises 16 residues. CDR1 is KGHSH and CDR2 is LQKENI in the germline V gene. Sequencing was performed with immunoSEQ multiplex PCR; in TCRdb, only in-frame clones are kept and a portion is missing. The repertoire includes 300,000 to 400,000 clones, 65% to 90% of them detected once, and 4% to 5% sits in the top ten. The specimen was PBMCs or T cells enriched from blood (not recorded which). The TCR sequence derives from a woman aged 40 to 50 with acute COVID-19. V usage is TRBV18 and J usage is TRBJ2-1; TRBD2 agrees at 7 bases. The CDR3 DNA reads TGTGCCAGCTCACCCCTCGCGGGAGTGACAGTCCATGAGCAGTTCTTC. Amino acid sequence: CASSPLAGVTVHEQFF.